This TCR beta chain was sequenced for a study of blood T cell repertoires in COVID-19. About the study: Acute and convalescent COVID-19 samples came from the United States, Italy and Spain. PBMCs, B-cell-depleted T cells, or T cells were the source of the cDNA or gDNA that made up the material.

Using immunoSEQ multiplex PCR, the repertoire was profiled, and TCRdb retains in-frame clones only, with some absent. This sample yields 250,000 to 350,000 clones, of which 70% to 90% are seen a single time; 2% belongs to the top ten. Per the germline V gene, CDR1 is MDHEN and CDR2 is SYDVKM. The CDR3 contains 14 residues. V was cut by 3 bases and J by 2 bases, with 11 bases left in between. Participant-reported clinical history was the basis for cohort assignment. This clonotype was sampled from a woman aged 55-70 years in a cohort exposed to, infected with or recovered from COVID-19 (not recorded which). Sequenced material: PBMCs or T cells enriched from blood (not recorded which). V gene TRBV28 combines with J gene TRBJ2-7; a possible D gene is TRBD1 (6 bases). As DNA, the CDR3 is TGTGCCAGCAGTTTGGACAGATCCACCTACGAGCAGTACTTC. Its protein product is CASSLDRSTYEQYF.